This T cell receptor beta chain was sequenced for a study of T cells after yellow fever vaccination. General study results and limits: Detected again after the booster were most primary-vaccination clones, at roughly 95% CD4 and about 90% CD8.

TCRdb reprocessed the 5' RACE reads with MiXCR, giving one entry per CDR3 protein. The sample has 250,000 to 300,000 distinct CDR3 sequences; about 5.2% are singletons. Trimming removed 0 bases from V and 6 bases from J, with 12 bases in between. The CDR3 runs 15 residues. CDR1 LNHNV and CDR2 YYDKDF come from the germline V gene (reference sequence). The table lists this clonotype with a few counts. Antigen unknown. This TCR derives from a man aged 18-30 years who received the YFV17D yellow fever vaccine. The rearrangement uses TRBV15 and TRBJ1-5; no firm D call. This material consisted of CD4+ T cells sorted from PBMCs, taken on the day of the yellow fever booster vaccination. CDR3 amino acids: CATSRDYGFSQPQHF. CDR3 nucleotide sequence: TGTGCCACCAGCAGAGATTACGGGTTTTCTCAGCCCCAGCATTTT.